This passage covers 11 T cell receptor beta chains from one sample sequenced in a study of blood T cell repertoires in COVID-19. Data came from immunoSEQ multiplex PCR; TCRdb stores just in-frame clones and leaves some out. The data contain approximately 230,000 clones, about 89% of them singletons. Material: PBMCs or T cells enriched from blood (not recorded which). Receptors originate from a young woman who had recovered from COVID-19.

This clone was found once. The chain links TRBV28 to TRBJ1-1, with D possibly TRBD1 on 5 matching bases. The length of the CDR3 is 12 residues. In germline, CDR1 is MDHEN, CDR2 SYDVKM. V was shortened by 7 bases and J by 5 bases, with 11 bases between the two germline ends. Here the CDR3 DNA reads TGTGCCAGCACATTGGGGCGGACTGAAGCTTTCTTT. This encodes CASTLGRTEAFF.

The rearrangement links TRBV5-5 to TRBJ1-5; no firm D call. The CDR3 totals 11 residues. Trimming cost V 9 bases and J 2 bases, with 6 bases left between them. Germline V lookup: CDR1 SGHKS, CDR2 YYEKEE (reference sequence). CDR3 sequence: CATHGNQPQHF. The CDR3 DNA reads TGTGCCACCCATGGCAATCAGCCCCAGCATTTT.

This chain's CDR3 is CASSHETTINYGYTF. The CDR3 DNA follows: TGCGCCAGCAGTCACGAAACTACCATTAACTATGGCTACACCTTC. The chain recombines TRBV4-1 with TRBJ1-2; D is uncertain. Deletions cut 6 bases from V and 1 base from J, with 15 bases between. The CDR3 has 15 amino acids. Germline V lookup: CDR1 MGHRA, CDR2 YSYEKL.

CDR3: CASSLGTGGGEAFF. The CDR3 DNA is TGTGCCAGCAGCCTCGGGACAGGGGGCGGTGAAGCTTTCTTT. The chain uses TRBV9 and TRBJ1-1; TRBD1 agrees at 12 bases. J gave up 7 bases and V 4 bases, and 5 bases lay outside the gene matches. The CDR3 runs to 14 residues. Germline CDR1 is SGDLS and CDR2 is YYNGEE. The variable domain in full, completed from reference TRBV9 and TRBJ1-1, reads DSGVTQTPKHLITATGQRVTLRCSPRSGDLSVYWYQQSLDQGLQFLIQYYNGEERAKGNILERFSAQQFPDLHSELNLSSLELGDSALYFCASSLGTGGGEAFFGQGTRLTVV.

With regard to this clone: The junction departs from germline at one end; a sequencing error may be responsible. The chain is built from TRBV11-2 and TRBJ2-7, with 8 bases lining up with TRBD1. The CDR3 length is 12 residues. Germline V gene sequence: CDR1 SGHAT, CDR2 FQNNGV. This CDR3 is CASSATGTGPTF. CDR3 DNA: TGTGCCAGCAGCGCAACCGGGACAGGCCCCACGTTC. Variable domain in full (rest from reference TRBV11-2 and TRBJ2-7): EAGVAQSPRYKIIEKRQSVAFWCNPISGHATLYWYQQILGQGPKLLIQFQNNGVVDDSQLPKDRFSAERLKGVDSTLKIQPAKLEDSAVYLCASSATGTGPTFGPGTRLTVT.

The chain joins TRBV11-2 to TRBJ2-1; D is possibly TRBD2 (5 bases). This CDR3 is 15 amino acids long. The V gene lost 1 base and the J gene lost 3 bases, with 10 bases spanning the gap. Germline V gene data show CDR1 as SGHAT and CDR2 as FQNNGV. CDR3 coding DNA: TGTGCCAGCAGCTTAGCGGGATCTAGCTACAATGAGCAGTTCTTC. Translation: CASSLAGSSYNEQFF.

The chain links TRBV7-9 to TRBJ1-1; possible D gene TRBD1, 6 bases. The ends were cut back, 1 base at V and 1 base at J, with 13 bases in the middle. Per germline, CDR1 SEHNR and CDR2 FQNEAQ (reference sequence). CDR3 length: 16 residues. The chain's CDR3 is CASSLGSGGWNTEAFF. DNA for the CDR3: TGTGCCAGCAGCTTAGGATCGGGGGGCTGGAACACTGAAGCTTTCTTT.

As concerns this clone: One junction end does not reproduce the germline sequence, and a read error may be involved. This chain connects TRBV27 to TRBJ2-1; D ambiguous. The CDR3 is made up of 13 amino acids. CDR1 is MNHEY and CDR2 is SMNVEV in the germline V gene (reference sequence). CDR3 protein: CASSRLSYSEQFF. The CDR3 DNA reads as TGTGCCAGCAGTCGCCTCAGTTACAGTGAGCAGTTCTTC.

This chain uses TRBV20-1 with TRBJ1-1, with 7 bases identical to TRBD1. The CDR3 length is 17 residues. After removal of 3 bases from V and 1 base from J, the junction contained 14 bases not matched to a gene. CDR1 and CDR2 from the germline V gene are DFQATT and SNEGSKA (reference sequence). CDR3 DNA: TGCAGTGCTAGTAGCGCCCTACAGGGGCTGAGGAACACTGAAGCTTTCTTT. Its translation: CSASSALQGLRNTEAFF.

J is TRBJ1-2 and V is TRBV6-5, with 10 nucleotides matching TRBD1. This CDR3 is 15 amino acids long. J was trimmed by 8 bases and V by 6 bases; bases with no gene match: 12. Germline loops: CDR1 MNHEY, CDR2 SVGAGI. The CDR3 region has the DNA TGTGCCAGCAGGCATTCGGGACAGGGGTTATTCGGCTACACCTTC. Translation gives CASRHSGQGLFGYTF.

J is TRBJ2-3 and V is TRBV7-2, with TRBD2 identical over 10 bases. The CDR3 length is 15 residues. V was pared by 1 base and J by 3 bases, with 1 base of the junction left unmatched. Germline values: CDR1 SGHTA, CDR2 FQGNSA. Here the CDR3 reads CASSLGGLATDTQYF. The CDR3 DNA follows: TGTGCCAGCAGCTTAGGGGGACTAGCGACAGATACGCAGTATTTT.